This T cell receptor (beta chain) was recorded in a study of blood T cell repertoires in COVID-19. Overall study: Sources were T cells, B-cell-depleted T cells, or PBMCs; the material itself was cDNA or gDNA.

In the original analysis: Estimation of nucleated cell counts was performed using reference gene primer amplification. Using immunoSEQ multiplex PCR, the repertoire was profiled, and TCRdb retains in-frame clones only, with some absent. Clone size and V and J calls were adopted from that table, with D and trimming inferred from the DNA. The data show roughly 40,000 clones, over 75% seen once. The TCR originated in a woman older than 75 with acute or convalescent COVID-19. Sequences were obtained from peripheral blood.

CDR3 nucleotide sequence: TGTGCCAGCTCTCTTGGACAGGAGGAACTGTTTTTT. This translates into CASSLGQEELFF. The chain carries TRBV18 and TRBJ1-4; 7 bases are a match to TRBD1. Looked up from germline, CDR1 is KGHSH and CDR2 is LQKENI. With V trimmed by 6 bases and J by 12 bases, 7 bases remained unmatched. The CDR3 covers 12 residues.